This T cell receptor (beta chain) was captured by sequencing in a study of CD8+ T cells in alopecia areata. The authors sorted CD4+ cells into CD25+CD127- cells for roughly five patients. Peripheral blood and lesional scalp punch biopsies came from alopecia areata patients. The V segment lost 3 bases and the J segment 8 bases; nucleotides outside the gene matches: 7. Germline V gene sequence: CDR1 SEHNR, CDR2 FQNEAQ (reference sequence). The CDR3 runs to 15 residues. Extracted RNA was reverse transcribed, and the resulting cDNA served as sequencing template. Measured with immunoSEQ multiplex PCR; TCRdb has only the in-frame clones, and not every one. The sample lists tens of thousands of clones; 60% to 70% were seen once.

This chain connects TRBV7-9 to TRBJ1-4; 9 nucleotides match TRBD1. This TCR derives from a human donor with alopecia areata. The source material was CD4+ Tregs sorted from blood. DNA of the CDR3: TGTGCCAGCAGCTTGGTGACAGGGGGGAGCGAAAAACTGTTTTTT. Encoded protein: CASSLVTGGSEKLFF.